Shown below are 27 T cell receptor beta chains from a single sample sequenced in a study of regulatory T cells in long-lasting Graves disease. Libraries of TCR beta came from iRepertoire HTBI primers plus Arm-PCR of CDR3 regions. One entry per CDR3 protein, called by TCRdb with MiXCR from the multiplex PCR reads. The sample has around 400,000 distinct CDR3 sequences; 15% are singletons. The time point here: newly diagnosed GD, antithyroid drugs for less than 3 months. There was RNA extracted from PBMCs, and the TCR library was made from it. The same sample was also used in a study of T cells in Graves' hyperthyroidism and ophthalmopathy.

Sequenced material: peripheral blood mononuclear cells (PBMCs), taken at new diagnosis, from a patient treated with antithyroid drugs. The receptor set was obtained from a woman in her 40s with Graves disease.

The rearrangement joins TRBV20-1 to TRBJ1-5; 9 positions match TRBD1. Germline CDR1 DFQATT, CDR2 SNEGSKA (reference sequence). This CDR3 has 16 residues. Germline trimming cut 2 bases from V and 3 bases from J; bases unmatched to any gene: 8. CDR3: CSARLGTGTNNQPQHF. CDR3 DNA sequence: TGCAGTGCTAGACTGGGGACAGGGACCAACAATCAGCCCCAGCATTTT.

This clonotype has a count of ten or more. The rearrangement links TRBV11-2 to TRBJ2-1, with D possibly being TRBD1 (5 bases). The CDR3 is made up of 16 amino acids. The V end was cut by 4 bases, the J end by 0 bases, with 13 bases between. Germline V gene lookup returns CDR1 SGHAT and CDR2 FQNNGV. The CDR3 sequence is CASSSIQGGSYNEQFF. As DNA, the CDR3 is TGTGCCAGCAGCTCAATTCAGGGTGGCTCCTACAATGAGCAGTTCTTC.

This clonotype was seen repeatedly, ten times or more. Germline is not matched at one junction end, which may reflect a read error. J is TRBJ2-3 and V is TRBV5-1; 7 bases line up with TRBD1. The length of the CDR3 is 12 residues. Germline V gene lookup returns CDR1 SGHRS and CDR2 YFSETQ. CDR3 residues: CASSSGTVSSYF. In DNA, the CDR3 is TGCGCCAGCAGCTCCGGGACAGTTAGTTCTTACTTT.

This clonotype was picked up a small number of times. The chain joins TRBV20-1 to TRBJ2-6; perhaps TRBD2 as D (7 bases). V lost 1 base and J lost 2, with 15 bases in between. Germline V gives CDR1 DFQATT, CDR2 SNEGSKA (reference sequence). The CDR3 is made up of 17 amino acids. The CDR3 here is CSARVAIGGAGANVLTF. CDR3 nucleotide sequence: TGCAGTGCTAGAGTCGCTATAGGGGGGGCTGGGGCCAACGTCCTGACTTTC.

The chain is built from TRBV3-1 and TRBJ2-3, with 9 bases fitting TRBD2. Looked up from germline, CDR1 is LGHDT and CDR2 is YNNKEL (reference sequence). The CDR3 length is 15 residues. V lost 4 bases, J lost 4 bases, and 6 bases stayed unmatched. In nucleotides, the CDR3 is TGTGCCAGCAGCCCCGCGGCGGGAGGGGCAGATACGCAGTATTTT. Translation gives CASSPAAGGADTQYF.

The sample holds many counts of this clonotype. The chain carries TRBV28 and TRBJ2-7, with unresolved D. Germline-derived CDR1 and CDR2 are MDHEN and SYDVKM. V lost 6 bases to trimming and J lost 3 bases, with 9 bases between them. This CDR3 contains 12 residues. Here the CDR3 DNA reads TGTGCCAGCAGCTCAGGACGCTACGAGCAGTACTTC. Its translation is CASSSGRYEQYF.

J is TRBJ1-1 and V is TRBV9; 9 bases match TRBD1. The CDR3 runs 17 residues. V gave up 3 bases and J gave up 4 bases; unmatched junction bases: 13. Germline CDR1 is SGDLS and CDR2 is YYNGEE. The CDR3: CASSGLPGQGSGTEAFF. CDR3 DNA sequence: TGTGCCAGCAGCGGACTACCGGGACAGGGATCGGGCACTGAAGCTTTCTTT.

This clonotype was seen ten or more times. The chain joins TRBV28 to TRBJ2-2; 14 bases line up with TRBD2. The CDR3 spans 18 residues. With 2 bases clipped from V and 0 bases from J, the junction kept 2 bases outside the gene matches. Germline V gene lookup returns CDR1 MDHEN and CDR2 SYDVKM. The CDR3 sequence: CASSLGLAGGPNTGELFF. Here the CDR3 DNA reads TGTGCCAGCAGTTTAGGACTAGCGGGAGGTCCGAACACCGGGGAGCTGTTTTTT.

This chain connects TRBV30 to TRBJ2-1, with D possibly being TRBD2 (6 bases). Germline loops: CDR1 GTSNPN, CDR2 SVGIG (reference sequence). The CDR3 consists of 17 residues. V lost 6 bases, J lost 0 bases, and 21 bases lay in between. CDR3 nucleotides: TGTGCCTGCCCCCAAGGCGGGACTCCGAGCTCCTACAATGAGCAGTTCTTC. Translation: CACPQGGTPSSYNEQFF.

This clonotype was seen repeatedly, ten times or more. The rearrangement joins TRBV27 to TRBJ2-3, with D unresolved. Trimming took off 6 bases at V and 5 bases at J, with 9 bases between the two ends. The germline CDR1 and CDR2 sequences are MNHEY and SMNVEV (reference sequence). This CDR3 comprises 12 residues. In DNA form, the CDR3 reads TGTGCCAGCAGCTTAAGTGGAGATACGCAGTATTTT. It translates to CASSLSGDTQYF.

The rearrangement joins TRBV4-3 to TRBJ2-7, with 8 positions matching TRBD1. The CDR3 is 18 amino acids. Looked up from germline, CDR1 is LGHNA and CDR2 is YSLEER. Losses at the gene ends were 6 bases for V and 0 bases for J; bases not matched to a gene: 16. The CDR3 protein is CASSSHGRGTGSSYEQYF. For the CDR3, the DNA is TGCGCCAGCAGTTCCCACGGCCGAGGGACAGGTAGCTCCTACGAGCAGTACTTC.

The V call is TRBV6-1, the J call TRBJ2-5; TRBD2 matches at 14 bases. The CDR3 totals 18 residues. V was clipped by 8 bases and J by 4 bases; unmatched bases: 15. The germline V gene has CDR1 MNHNS and CDR2 SASEGT. This CDR3 reads CASRPGLAGVWVRETQYF. The CDR3 DNA sequence: TGTGCCAGCCGTCCGGGACTAGCGGGAGTATGGGTGAGAGAGACCCAGTACTTC.

The V and J genes are TRBV10-1 and TRBJ2-5; no clear D. From germline, CDR1 is WNHNN and CDR2 SYGVQD (reference sequence). The length of the CDR3 is 15 residues. V dropped 3 bases and J dropped 2 bases, with 13 bases sitting between them. The CDR3 bases are TGCGCCAGCAGTGAAGGGTACAGCCTTCAAGAGACCCAGTACTTC. It codes for CASSEGYSLQETQYF.

Points on this clonotype: This clone may be a read error of a much larger clone one base away. V and J are TRBV28 and TRBJ2-1; TRBD2 might be the D (5 bases). CDR1 is MDHEN and CDR2 is SYDVKM in the germline V gene. The CDR3 covers 15 residues. CDR3 in amino acids: CVSSVRVGASNEQFF. In nucleotides, the CDR3 is TGTGTCAGCAGTGTAAGGGTGGGAGCGAGCAATGAGCAGTTCTTC.

Ten or more counts support this clonotype. The J gene is TRBJ2-1, the V gene TRBV27; no firm D call. Per germline, CDR1 MNHEY and CDR2 SMNVEV (reference sequence). This CDR3 spans 15 amino acids. Trimming stripped 8 bases from V and 0 bases from J, with 14 bases between. DNA of the CDR3: TGTGCCAGCGGTATACCGGCTAGCTCCTACAATGAGCAGTTCTTC. Its translation: CASGIPASSYNEQFF.

This clonotype was detected ten times or more. V gene TRBV2 combines with J gene TRBJ2-7; 7 bases fit TRBD2. The V segment lost 5 bases and the J segment 3 bases; nucleotides outside the gene matches: 7. The length of the CDR3 is 14 residues. The germline gives CDR1 SNHLY, CDR2 FYNNEI. The CDR3 loop is CASSNSGTNYEQYF. DNA for the CDR3: TGTGCCAGCAGTAACTCCGGGACTAACTACGAGCAGTACTTC. Supplemented by reference TRBV2 and TRBJ2-7, the full variable domain reads EPEVTQTPSHQVTQMGQEVILRCVPISNHLYFYWYRQILGQKVEFLVSFYNNEISEKSEIFDDQFSVERPDGSNFTLKIRSTKLEDSAMYFCASSNSGTNYEQYFGPGTRLTVT.

This clonotype was counted ten times or more. The chain combines TRBV7-2 with TRBJ1-3; D remains unclear. Germline V gene data show CDR1 as SGHTA and CDR2 as FQGNSA. The CDR3 covers 14 residues. Trimming removed 1 base at V and 0 bases at J, with 4 bases between. CDR3 sequence (DNA): TGTGCCAGCAGCTTAGATAGCTCTGGAAACACCATATATTTT. This sequence encodes CASSLDSSGNTIYF.

This clonotype was counted ten times or more. V is TRBV12-3 or TRBV12-4 and J is TRBJ2-2; no clear D. Deletions cut 5 bases from V and 1 base from J, with 5 bases between. CDR3 length: 13 residues. The CDR3 region is CASSGMNTGELFF. Written as DNA, the CDR3 is TGTGCCAGCAGTGGGATGAACACCGGGGAGCTGTTTTTT.

The table lists this clonotype with many counts. This sequence joins TRBV12-3 or TRBV12-4 and TRBJ2-1; D not resolved. V was pared by 6 bases and J by 0 bases, with 12 bases between. The CDR3 covers 15 residues. CDR3 sequence: CASSPRLYSYNEQFF. The CDR3 coding sequence is TGTGCCAGCAGCCCAAGGCTCTACTCCTACAATGAGCAGTTCTTC.

A few counts support this clonotype. The chain is built from TRBV3-1 and TRBJ1-3; D possibly corresponds to TRBD1 (5 bases). V shed 4 bases and J shed 0 bases, with 7 bases lying between them. The CDR3 runs 14 residues. Germline-derived CDR1 and CDR2 are LGHDT and YNNKEL (reference sequence). The CDR3 DNA reads TGTGCCAGCAGCCGACAGTACTCTGGAAACACCATATATTTT. Translation: CASSRQYSGNTIYF.

This clonotype has a count of ten or more. The V gene is TRBV13, the J gene TRBJ2-2; 7 bases are a match to TRBD1. With V trimmed by 5 bases and J by 2 bases, 11 bases remained unmatched. CDR1 and CDR2 (germline): PRHDT, FYEKMQ (reference sequence). The length of the CDR3 is 17 residues. The CDR3 coding sequence is TGTGCCAGCAGCACCAAAACCGGGACAGAAAACACCGGGGAGCTGTTTTTT. Protein sequence: CASSTKTGTENTGELFF.

The rearrangement links TRBV9 to TRBJ2-7, with TRBD2 identical over 8 bases. CDR1 SGDLS and CDR2 YYNGEE come from the germline V gene. The CDR3 spans 15 residues. The V gene end was trimmed by 0 bases and the J gene end by 2 bases; junction bases not matched to a gene: 4. CDR3 sequence reads: CASSVGKAGAYEQYF. DNA for the CDR3: TGTGCCAGCAGCGTAGGAAAAGCGGGAGCCTACGAGCAGTACTTC.

The V call is TRBV10-3, the J call TRBJ1-1, with 8 bases aligning to TRBD1. Germline V lookup: CDR1 ENHRY, CDR2 SYGVKD. Losses at the gene ends were 10 bases for V and 4 bases for J; bases not matched to a gene: 14. The CDR3 length is 15 residues. The CDR3 DNA reads as TGTGCCACCTTCTCATCCGGGACAGGAGGCACTGAAGCTTTCTTT. This sequence encodes CATFSSGTGGTEAFF.

Many counts were recorded for this clonotype. The chain recombines TRBV2 with TRBJ2-2; D is uncertain. The CDR3 sequence is 13 residues long. Trimming removed 6 bases from V and 4 bases from J, with 9 bases in between. CDR1 is SNHLY, CDR2 FYNNEI, per germline. CDR3 DNA: TGTGCCAGCAGGCCCACTACCACCGGGGAGCTGTTTTTT. It is translated as CASRPTTTGELFF. The full variable domain, rest sourced from reference TRBV2 and TRBJ2-2, is EPEVTQTPSHQVTQMGQEVILRCVPISNHLYFYWYRQILGQKVEFLVSFYNNEISEKSEIFDDQFSVERPDGSNFTLKIRSTKLEDSAMYFCASRPTTTGELFFGEGSRLTVL.

There are many counts of this clonotype. V gene TRBV11-2 combines with J gene TRBJ2-2; D remains ambiguous. CDR1 SGHAT and CDR2 FQNNGV come from the germline V gene. Trimming pared 5 bases from V and 5 bases from J, leaving 9 bases between. The CDR3 has 13 residues. Written as DNA, the CDR3 is TGTGCCAGCAGCCGACTCCTGACCGGGGAGCTGTTTTTT. Protein sequence: CASSRLLTGELFF.

This clonotype was counted many times. The rearrangement joins TRBV11-3 to TRBJ2-3; D is ambiguous. The DNA end is a closer match to TRBJ1-1, so the J assignment may be wrong. Per the germline V gene, CDR1 is SGHNT and CDR2 is YENEEA. This CDR3 comprises 11 residues. CDR3 in amino acids: CASSLSARAFF. CDR3 bases: TGTGCCAGCAGCCTATCGGCGCGAGCTTTCTTT.

In its sample, this clonotype was seen many times. J is TRBJ2-7 and V is TRBV6-2 or TRBV6-3, with 7 bases lining up with TRBD1. The germline V gene encodes CDR1 MNHEY and CDR2 SVGEGT. This CDR3 region has 14 residues. J gave up 2 bases and V 6 bases, and 7 bases lay outside the gene matches. The CDR3 nucleotides read TGTGCCAGCAGGCCCTCAACAGGGGCCTACGAGCAGTACTTC. Translated, it gives CASRPSTGAYEQYF.